The rows below give T cell receptor beta chains drawn from one sample of a study of T cell clonotyping in hematopoietic cell transplantation. The method was immunoSEQ multiplex PCR; TCRdb's version includes in-frame clones alone and lacks a portion of them. The sample has 20,000 to 25,000 clones, about 90% seen once. Material: peripheral blood mononuclear cells, obtained before stem cell transplant. The origin of the receptors is a man aged 18 to 30 with biphenotypic leukemia. Some clones in this sample may be carry-over from other donors' samples. Each CDR3 is given with its conserved first and last residue. The D gene is left open where the match is weak. Not every row has a clone size; where given, it reads once, few, many or a size class.

size	V	J	D	CDR3	DNA
.	TRBV7-4	TRBJ2-1	TRBD1	CASSLRADRDNEQFF	TGTGCCAGCAGCTTAAGGGCCGACAGGGATAATGAGCAGTTCTTC
.	TRBV6-5	TRBJ2-3	TRBD2	CASSSPRRGGPDTQYF	TGTGCCAGCAGTTCCCCTCGGCGGGGGGGCCCAGATACGCAGTATTTT
once	TRBV7-9	TRBJ1-1	.	CASSLGGGNTEAFF	TGTGCCAGCAGCTTAGGAGGAGGGAACACTGAAGCTTTCTTT
.	TRBV9	TRBJ1-6	.	CASSVGVVNNSPLHF	TGTGCCAGCAGCGTTGGTGTAGTTAATAATTCACCCCTCCACTTT
.	TRBV29-1	TRBJ2-3	.	CSGDPRGTDTQYF	TGCAGCGGTGACCCGAGGGGCACAGATACGCAGTATTTT
once	TRBV27	TRBJ1-2	.	CASSTAAGGYTF	TGTGCCAGCAGTACCGCCGCGGGGGGCTACACCTTC
.	TRBV6-1	TRBJ1-5	.	CASSLLGTANQPQHF	TGTGCCAGCAGCCTTCTAGGAACAGCAAATCAGCCCCAGCATTTT
.	TRBV2	TRBJ2-1	TRBD1	CASTRWTGPEDNEQFF	TGTGCCAGCACTAGGTGGACAGGCCCAGAGGACAATGAGCAGTTCTTC
once	TRBV29-1	TRBJ2-7	.	CSVHSGYEQYF	TGCAGCGTTCATAGCGGCTACGAGCAGTACTTC
.	TRBV5-4	TRBJ2-3	.	CASSPRTGGADTQYF	TGTGCCAGCAGCCCTAGGACAGGCGGGGCAGATACGCAGTATTTT
once	TRBV9	TRBJ2-2	.	CASSEDQSGHLTGELFF	TGTGCCAGCAGCGAGGATCAGTCGGGACACCTCACCGGGGAGCTGTTTTTT
once	TRBV5-1	TRBJ1-1	.	CASKSRANTGEAFF	TGCGCCAGCAAGAGTAGGGCCAATACTGGAGAAGCTTTCTTT
few	TRBV30	TRBJ1-2	TRBD1	CASPGQGGYGYTF	TGTGCCTCACCCGGACAGGGGGGTTATGGCTACACCTTC
.	TRBV4-1	TRBJ2-1	.	CASSQESAYNEQFF	TGCGCCAGCAGCCAAGAGTCCGCCTACAATGAGCAGTTCTTC
.	TRBV5-1	TRBJ2-3	.	CASSSFPTDTQYF	TGCGCCAGCAGCTCCTTCCCCACAGATACGCAGTATTTT
.	TRBV15	TRBJ2-7	.	CATSSVEGPYEQYF	TGTGCCACCAGCAGCGTTGAGGGCCCATACGAGCAGTACTTC
few	TRBV5-4	TRBJ2-2	.	CASSYEGSTGELFF	TGTGCCAGCAGCTACGAGGGGAGTACCGGGGAGCTGTTTTTT
.	TRBV6-6	TRBJ1-1	.	CASSQGRVNTEAFF	TGTGCCAGCAGCCAGGGACGCGTGAACACTGAAGCTTTCTTT
.	TRBV18	TRBJ2-6	.	CASSHGPGANVLTF	TGTGCCAGCTCACACGGACCTGGGGCCAACGTCCTGACTTTC
.	TRBV19	TRBJ2-2	.	CASKARNTGELFF	TGTGCCAGTAAGGCCAGGAACACCGGGGAGCTGTTTTTT
.	TRBV11-3	TRBJ2-2	.	CASSPWGIGFANTGELFF	TGTGCCAGCAGCCCTTGGGGTATTGGTTTTGCGAACACCGGGGAGCTGTTTTTT
.	TRBV11-3	TRBJ2-3	TRBD1	CASSLADRADTQYF	TGTGCCAGCAGCTTAGCCGACAGGGCAGATACGCAGTATTTT
.	TRBV5-1	TRBJ1-2	.	CASSLEQFYGYTF	TGCGCCAGCAGCTTGGAACAGTTCTATGGCTACACCTTC
.	TRBV10-2	TRBJ2-7	.	CASSASAYEQYF	TGCGCCAGCAGTGCGTCGGCCTACGAGCAGTACTTC
.	TRBV2	TRBJ2-5	.	CASSEGRSSQETQYF	TGTGCCAGCAGTGAAGGGCGGTCTTCCCAAGAGACCCAGTACTTC
.	TRBV6-1	TRBJ1-2	.	CASTGDGVQGYGYTF	TGTGCCAGCACTGGGGACGGCGTCCAAGGCTATGGCTACACCTTC
.	TRBV5-1	TRBJ2-6	.	CASSLEASGANVLTF	TGCGCCAGCAGCCTCGAGGCCTCTGGGGCCAACGTCCTGACTTTC
.	TRBV7-8	TRBJ1-2	.	CASYGAGKYGYTF	TGTGCCAGCTACGGGGCAGGGAAATATGGCTACACCTTC
.	TRBV27	TRBJ2-7	TRBD1	CASSSMIQGALTYEQYF	TGTGCCAGCAGTTCAATGATACAGGGGGCGCTGACCTACGAGCAGTACTTC
.	TRBV11-2	TRBJ2-3	TRBD2	CASSLELSGGAADTQYF	TGTGCCAGCAGCTTAGAGTTGAGCGGGGGGGCCGCAGATACGCAGTATTTT
.	TRBV30	TRBJ2-2	TRBD1	CAWSGRDRGPGELFF	TGTGCCTGGAGTGGCCGCGACAGGGGGCCCGGGGAGCTGTTTTTT
.	TRBV29-1	TRBJ1-4	.	CSVEEPVGEKLFF	TGCAGCGTTGAAGAACCGGTGGGCGAAAAACTGTTTTTT
.	TRBV6-1	TRBJ2-7	.	CASSEALGDLYEQYF	TGTGCCAGCAGTGAAGCGCTCGGGGATCTCTACGAGCAGTACTTC
.	TRBV4-1	TRBJ2-3	TRBD2	CASSQGEASGREGDTQYF	TGCGCCAGCAGCCAAGGCGAGGCTAGCGGGAGAGAGGGCGATACGCAGTATTTT
once	TRBV30	TRBJ1-4	.	CAWSVGSGSEKLFF	TGTGCCTGGAGTGTAGGCAGTGGTAGCGAAAAACTGTTTTTT
.	TRBV19	TRBJ1-5	TRBD1	CASSETGHQPQHF	TGTGCCAGTAGTGAGACAGGGCATCAGCCCCAGCATTTT
.	TRBV10-3	TRBJ1-4	.	CAILIYSDEKLFF	TGTGCCATATTGATTTACAGTGACGAAAAACTGTTTTTT
.	TRBV10-3	TRBJ1-5	.	CAISEAGFSNQPQHF	TGTGCCATCAGTGAGGCGGGGTTTAGCAATCAGCCCCAGCATTTT
.	TRBV14	TRBJ2-3	.	CASSQAPPWADTQYF	TGTGCCAGCAGCCAAGCGCCCCCGTGGGCAGATACGCAGTATTTT
once	TRBV6-7	TRBJ1-5	.	CASTPPMGTCNQPQHF	TGTGCCAGCACCCCACCAATGGGTACTTGCAATCAGCCCCAGCATTTT
.	TRBV9	TRBJ1-2	TRBD1	CASSREPLGQSYGYTF	TGTGCCAGCAGTCGTGAACCGCTGGGACAGTCCTATGGCTACACCTTC
once	TRBV5-6	TRBJ1-1	.	CASSARVPANTEAFF	TGTGCCAGCAGCGCCCGTGTACCGGCTAACACTGAAGCTTTCTTT